This is a list of T cell receptor beta chains from one sample in a study of naive and memory T cell subsets. TCRdb processed the 5' RACE reads anew with MiXCR; each CDR3 protein has one entry. This table holds some 60,000 distinct CDR3 sequences, approximately 8% found once. Receptors were obtained from a female donor in good health. The CDR3 runs from the conserved cysteine through the conserved F or W. Fields, in order: V gene, D gene, clone size, J gene, CDR3 protein, CDR3 DNA. The D gene is left open where the match is weak. Size is omitted from some rows. Given values are once, few, many or a class for expanded clones.

v_gene: TRBV3-1; d_gene: NA; abundance: many; j_gene: TRBJ2-7; CDR3aa: CASGRGNPYEQYF; CDR3nt: TGTGCCAGCGGAAGGGGTAACCCCTACGAGCAGTACTTC
v_gene: TRBV28; d_gene: TRBD2; abundance: NA; j_gene: TRBJ2-1; CDR3aa: CASSLFVAGGNYNEQFF; CDR3nt: TGTGCCAGCAGTTTATTCGTAGCGGGGGGTAACTACAATGAGCAGTTCTTC
v_gene: TRBV7-8; d_gene: NA; abundance: many; j_gene: TRBJ1-4; CDR3aa: CASSEPGVTNEKLFF; CDR3nt: TGTGCCAGCAGCGAGCCGGGTGTAACTAATGAAAAACTGTTTTTT
v_gene: TRBV12-3/TRBV12-4; d_gene: NA; abundance: few; j_gene: TRBJ2-7; CDR3aa: CASSFSGYEQYF; CDR3nt: TGTGCCAGCAGTTTTTCCGGGTACGAGCAGTACTTC
v_gene: TRBV6-1; d_gene: NA; abundance: many; j_gene: TRBJ1-4; CDR3aa: CASSEQGQGIANEKLFF; CDR3nt: TGTGCCAGCAGTGAACAGGGGCAGGGGATCGCTAATGAAAAACTGTTTTTT
v_gene: TRBV5-5; d_gene: NA; abundance: few; j_gene: TRBJ1-2; CDR3aa: CASSLARGIGYGYTF; CDR3nt: TGTGCCAGCAGCTTGGCCCGGGGGATCGGCTATGGCTACACCTTC
v_gene: TRBV5-1; d_gene: TRBD1; abundance: many; j_gene: TRBJ2-1; CDR3aa: CASSLEQGAAQFF; CDR3nt: TGCGCCAGCAGCTTGGAACAGGGGGCGGCCCAGTTCTTC
v_gene: TRBV6-6; d_gene: NA; abundance: many; j_gene: TRBJ1-5; CDR3aa: CASTYGDRSNQPQHF; CDR3nt: TGTGCCAGCACTTACGGAGACAGAAGCAATCAGCCCCAGCATTTT
v_gene: TRBV7-9; d_gene: NA; abundance: few; j_gene: TRBJ2-3; CDR3aa: CASSFAGGSRDTQYF; CDR3nt: TGTGCCAGCAGCTTCGCCGGGGGTAGTAGAGATACGCAGTATTTT
v_gene: TRBV29-1; d_gene: NA; abundance: few; j_gene: TRBJ2-3; CDR3aa: CSVEPSSTDTQYF; CDR3nt: TGCAGCGTTGAACCCTCCAGCACAGATACGCAGTATTTT
v_gene: TRBV20-1; d_gene: NA; abundance: few; j_gene: TRBJ2-4; CDR3aa: CSATDWSSSDIQYF; CDR3nt: TGCAGTGCTACTGATTGGTCAAGTTCAGACATTCAGTACTTC
v_gene: TRBV7-2; d_gene: TRBD1; abundance: many; j_gene: TRBJ1-2; CDR3aa: CASSLTPGGYGYTF; CDR3nt: TGTGCCAGCAGCTTAACCCCAGGGGGCTATGGCTACACCTTC
v_gene: TRBV18; d_gene: NA; abundance: few; j_gene: TRBJ2-7; CDR3aa: CASSGAYEQYF; CDR3nt: TGTGCCAGCTCAGGGGCCTACGAGCAGTACTTC
v_gene: TRBV9; d_gene: NA; abundance: many; j_gene: TRBJ2-5; CDR3aa: CASSVDWSQETQYF; CDR3nt: TGTGCCAGCAGCGTAGACTGGAGCCAAGAGACCCAGTACTTC
v_gene: TRBV3-1; d_gene: NA; abundance: NA; j_gene: TRBJ1-1; CDR3aa: CASSQSLNTEAFF; CDR3nt: TGTGCCAGCAGCCAATCTTTGAACACTGAAGCTTTCTTT
v_gene: TRBV4-2; d_gene: NA; abundance: NA; j_gene: TRBJ2-1; CDR3aa: CASSQVAATEFGQFF; CDR3nt: TGTGCCAGCAGCCAAGTTGCCGCGACGGAGTTTGGGCAGTTCTTC
v_gene: TRBV7-9; d_gene: NA; abundance: many; j_gene: TRBJ2-1; CDR3aa: CASSFFDSVFF; CDR3nt: TGTGCCAGCAGCTTCTTCGACTCCGTGTTCTTC
v_gene: TRBV6-6; d_gene: TRBD1; abundance: few; j_gene: TRBJ2-2; CDR3aa: CASSEGQFNTGELFF; CDR3nt: TGTGCCAGCAGCGAGGGACAGTTTAACACCGGGGAGCTGTTTTTT
v_gene: TRBV12-3/TRBV12-4; d_gene: NA; abundance: few; j_gene: TRBJ1-1; CDR3aa: CASSYQVNTEAFF; CDR3nt: TGTGCCAGCAGCTACCAAGTGAACACTGAAGCTTTCTTT
v_gene: TRBV9; d_gene: NA; abundance: few; j_gene: TRBJ2-5; CDR3aa: CASSVVGGVETQYF; CDR3nt: TGTGCCAGCAGCGTAGTGGGCGGAGTTGAGACCCAGTACTTC
v_gene: TRBV11-2; d_gene: NA; abundance: few; j_gene: TRBJ2-3; CDR3aa: CASSSGRPSTDTQYF; CDR3nt: TGTGCCAGCAGCTCTGGGAGGCCTAGCACAGATACGCAGTATTTT
v_gene: TRBV25-1; d_gene: NA; abundance: NA; j_gene: TRBJ2-1; CDR3aa: CASNRQGGHNEQFF; CDR3nt: TGTGCCAGCAATAGGCAGGGTGGTCACAATGAGCAGTTCTTC
v_gene: TRBV7-2; d_gene: TRBD1; abundance: many; j_gene: TRBJ1-6; CDR3aa: CASSSAYRGERSYNSPLHF; CDR3nt: TGTGCCAGCAGCTCAGCGTACAGGGGGGAGAGGTCCTATAATTCACCCCTCCACTTT
v_gene: TRBV7-8; d_gene: TRBD1; abundance: few; j_gene: TRBJ1-2; CDR3aa: CASGSDRAYGYTF; CDR3nt: TGTGCCAGCGGATCGGACAGGGCTTATGGCTACACCTTC
v_gene: TRBV27; d_gene: TRBD1; abundance: NA; j_gene: TRBJ1-1; CDR3aa: CASSSRQGGEAFF; CDR3nt: TGTGCCAGCAGTTCAAGACAGGGGGGTGAAGCTTTCTTT
v_gene: TRBV7-2; d_gene: TRBD2; abundance: few; j_gene: TRBJ2-5; CDR3aa: CASSLAGLQETQYF; CDR3nt: TGTGCCAGCAGTCTAGCGGGTTTACAAGAGACCCAGTACTTC
v_gene: TRBV5-6; d_gene: NA; abundance: many; j_gene: TRBJ2-5; CDR3aa: CASSLGFQETQYF; CDR3nt: TGTGCCAGCAGCTTGGGGTTCCAAGAGACCCAGTACTTC
v_gene: TRBV7-9; d_gene: NA; abundance: NA; j_gene: TRBJ2-7; CDR3aa: CASGPRGIYEQYF; CDR3nt: TGTGCCAGCGGCCCACGGGGAATTTACGAGCAGTACTTC
v_gene: TRBV13; d_gene: NA; abundance: NA; j_gene: TRBJ1-1; CDR3aa: CASSTLLGAFF; CDR3nt: TGTGCCAGCAGCACCCTACTCGGAGCTTTCTTT
v_gene: TRBV18; d_gene: TRBD1; abundance: many; j_gene: TRBJ1-1; CDR3aa: CASSPQGQANTEAFF; CDR3nt: TGTGCCAGCTCACCACAAGGACAGGCAAACACTGAAGCTTTCTTT
v_gene: TRBV28; d_gene: NA; abundance: NA; j_gene: TRBJ2-3; CDR3aa: CASSTDTQYF; CDR3nt: TGTGCCAGTAGCACAGATACGCAGTATTTT
v_gene: TRBV19; d_gene: NA; abundance: NA; j_gene: TRBJ2-2; CDR3aa: CASSTQNTGELFF; CDR3nt: TGTGCCAGTAGTACACAGAACACCGGGGAGCTGTTTTTT
v_gene: TRBV5-1; d_gene: NA; abundance: NA; j_gene: TRBJ2-3; CDR3aa: CASSPRGADTQYF; CDR3nt: TGCGCCAGCAGCCCTAGGGGCGCAGATACGCAGTATTTT
v_gene: TRBV6-5; d_gene: NA; abundance: few; j_gene: TRBJ2-7; CDR3aa: CASTRGHVSEQYF; CDR3nt: TGTGCCAGCACCCGGGGACACGTTTCTGAGCAGTACTTC
v_gene: TRBV20-1; d_gene: NA; abundance: many; j_gene: TRBJ1-4; CDR3aa: CSATWGFNEKLFF; CDR3nt: TGCAGTGCCACGTGGGGGTTTAATGAAAAACTGTTTTTT
v_gene: TRBV20-1; d_gene: TRBD1; abundance: few; j_gene: TRBJ2-1; CDR3aa: CSASGTGSYNEQFF; CDR3nt: TGCAGTGCTTCTGGGACAGGGTCCTACAATGAGCAGTTCTTC
v_gene: TRBV7-8; d_gene: TRBD1; abundance: NA; j_gene: TRBJ1-2; CDR3aa: CASSLDLIGQGGRWYGYTF; CDR3nt: TGTGCCAGCAGCCTCGACCTAATCGGACAGGGGGGTAGGTGGTATGGCTACACCTTC
v_gene: TRBV12-3/TRBV12-4; d_gene: NA; abundance: few; j_gene: TRBJ1-1; CDR3aa: CASSLIGGGNTEAFF; CDR3nt: TGTGCCAGCAGTTTAATTGGGGGCGGGAACACTGAAGCTTTCTTT
v_gene: TRBV5-5; d_gene: NA; abundance: few; j_gene: TRBJ2-2; CDR3aa: CASTLRTGSVGELFF; CDR3nt: TGTGCCAGCACCTTGCGGACGGGCTCGGTCGGGGAGCTGTTTTTT
v_gene: TRBV6-5; d_gene: NA; abundance: NA; j_gene: TRBJ2-1; CDR3aa: CASSSGSSYNEQFF; CDR3nt: TGTGCCAGCAGTTCCGGGAGCTCCTACAATGAGCAGTTCTTC
v_gene: TRBV5-1; d_gene: TRBD1; abundance: many; j_gene: TRBJ1-2; CDR3aa: CASSPGTGGRNGYTF; CDR3nt: TGCGCCAGCAGCCCCGGGACAGGGGGCAGGAATGGCTACACCTTC
v_gene: TRBV5-6; d_gene: NA; abundance: many; j_gene: TRBJ2-7; CDR3aa: CASSLFSSYEQYF; CDR3nt: TGTGCCAGCAGCTTGTTCAGCTCCTACGAGCAGTACTTC
v_gene: TRBV5-1; d_gene: TRBD2; abundance: many; j_gene: TRBJ2-1; CDR3aa: CASGTGLADYNEQFF; CDR3nt: TGCGCCAGCGGTACTGGGCTAGCGGACTACAATGAGCAGTTCTTC
v_gene: TRBV7-2; d_gene: NA; abundance: NA; j_gene: TRBJ1-1; CDR3aa: CASSAQQVLAEAFF; CDR3nt: TGTGCCAGCAGCGCACAACAGGTATTGGCTGAAGCTTTCTTT
v_gene: TRBV4-3; d_gene: TRBD1; abundance: NA; j_gene: TRBJ1-2; CDR3aa: CASSRSGTGGFYGYTF; CDR3nt: TGCGCCAGCAGCCGTTCCGGGACAGGAGGATTCTATGGCTACACCTTC
v_gene: TRBV29-1; d_gene: NA; abundance: many; j_gene: TRBJ2-2; CDR3aa: CSVFRAATGELFF; CDR3nt: TGCAGCGTTTTCAGGGCGGCCACCGGGGAGCTGTTTTTT
v_gene: TRBV2; d_gene: NA; abundance: many; j_gene: TRBJ1-6; CDR3aa: CASSDRPGRNNSPLHF; CDR3nt: TGTGCCAGCAGTGATAGGCCGGGACGGAATAATTCACCCCTCCACTTT
v_gene: TRBV7-3; d_gene: TRBD2; abundance: NA; j_gene: TRBJ2-5; CDR3aa: CASSLRGGAETQYF; CDR3nt: TGTGCCAGCAGCTTACGGGGGGGGGCCGAGACCCAGTACTTC
v_gene: TRBV4-1; d_gene: TRBD1; abundance: NA; j_gene: TRBJ1-6; CDR3aa: CASSQATGDSYNSPLHF; CDR3nt: TGCGCCAGCAGCCAAGCGACAGGGGACTCCTATAATTCACCCCTCCACTTT
v_gene: TRBV20-1; d_gene: TRBD2; abundance: NA; j_gene: TRBJ2-1; CDR3aa: CSARGGGEQFF; CDR3nt: TGCAGTGCTAGAGGGGGGGGTGAGCAGTTCTTC
v_gene: TRBV6-2/TRBV6-3; d_gene: NA; abundance: few; j_gene: TRBJ1-1; CDR3aa: CASSPRRGSWEAFF; CDR3nt: TGTGCCAGCAGCCCACGGCGGGGGAGTTGGGAGGCTTTCTTT
v_gene: TRBV10-3; d_gene: NA; abundance: NA; j_gene: TRBJ2-7; CDR3aa: CAISKVPTGDEQYF; CDR3nt: TGTGCCATCTCCAAGGTCCCAACGGGGGACGAGCAGTACTTC
v_gene: TRBV4-3; d_gene: NA; abundance: NA; j_gene: TRBJ1-1; CDR3aa: CASSLSPTGREAFF; CDR3nt: TGCGCCAGCAGCCTTTCTCCGACAGGTCGAGAAGCTTTCTTT